This T cell receptor (beta chain) was sequenced during a study of CD8 T cells in ankylosing spondylitis. Notes on the study in general: Within matched ankylosing spondylitis synovial fluid, disease-linked clones were reportedly significantly enriched. A TCR beta motif of about eight highly homologous variants appeared characteristic of ankylosing spondylitis blood. There were earlier reports of some motif variants in reactive arthritis synovial fluid and blood.

In this sample, this clonotype turned up many times. Its antigen remains unidentified. Quantitative 5'-RACE with molecular barcodes was used to make the TCR beta libraries. In TCRdb, the 5' RACE reads were re-called with MiXCR into one record per CDR3 protein. The table has fewer than 250,000 distinct CDR3 sequences, over 9.5% seen once. Trimming cost V 5 bases and J 12 bases, with 14 bases left between them. The germline V gene encodes CDR1 LGHDT and CDR2 YNNKEL (reference sequence). This CDR3 region has 12 residues. This chain uses TRBV3-1 with TRBJ2-1, with D maybe TRBD1 (6 bases). The clonotype comes from a male donor with ankylosing spondylitis or in good health (not recorded which). Input material: blood, either unsorted or a sorted T cell fraction (not recorded which). CDR3 residues: CASSNRDIGQFF. The CDR3 DNA reads as TGTGCCAGCAGCAACCGGGACATAGGGCAGTTCTTC.